One and the same sample provided the 28 T cell receptor beta chains below, sequenced in a study of blood T cell repertoires in COVID-19. Libraries were prepared by immunoSEQ multiplex PCR; TCRdb keeps only in-frame clonotypes and omits some of them. The sample consists of some 300,000 clones, 89% of them appearing once. Sample: PBMCs or T cells enriched from blood (not recorded which). Receptors originate from a woman aged 40 to 50 who had recovered from COVID-19.

V usage is TRBV11-3 and J usage is TRBJ1-3, with D unresolved. The CDR3 contains 17 residues. Germline V gene lookup returns CDR1 SGHNT and CDR2 YENEEA. V was clipped by 0 bases and J by 2 bases, with 14 bases between them. The CDR3 bases are TGTGCCAGCAGCTTAGATCTATCGGGATCTCCTGGAAACACCATATATTTT. Translating it yields CASSLDLSGSPGNTIYF.

Only a few counts were recorded for this clone. The V call is TRBV4-2, the J call TRBJ2-1; D remains unclear. The germline gives CDR1 LGHNA, CDR2 YNFKEQ. Trimming took 0 bases from V and 2 from J, leaving 8 bases between them. The CDR3 totals 15 residues. CDR3: CASSQDIEPYNEQFF. The DNA for the CDR3 is TGTGCCAGCAGCCAAGACATCGAGCCCTACAATGAGCAGTTCTTC.

The V gene is TRBV27, the J gene TRBJ1-2, with 8 bases matching TRBD1. The CDR3 loop spans 13 amino acids. The ends lost 8 bases at V and 3 bases at J; junction bases unmatched: 5. CDR1 MNHEY and CDR2 SMNVEV come from the germline V gene (reference sequence). CDR3 DNA sequence: TGTGCCAGCCGACAGGGGATATACTATGGCTACACCTTC. Protein: CASRQGIYYGYTF.

With regard to this clone: The sample carries other DNA sequences with the same CDR3. This chain joins TRBV12-3 or TRBV12-4 and TRBJ2-7, with a possible D match to TRBD2 (5 bases). This CDR3 has 12 residues. V was cut by 2 bases and J by 3 bases, with 5 bases left in between. For the CDR3, the DNA is TGTGCCAGCAGTTTACGGGGCTACGAGCAGTACTTC. Translated: CASSLRGYEQYF.

J is TRBJ1-1 and V is TRBV20-1; D is undetermined. This CDR3 contains 11 residues. Trimming cost V 2 bases and J 7 bases, with 8 bases left between them. Germline V CDR1 and CDR2: DFQATT, SNEGSKA (reference sequence). The CDR3 sequence is CSARSIVEAFF. The CDR3 DNA sequence: TGCAGTGCTAGATCTATAGTTGAAGCTTTCTTT.

The chain couples TRBV12-5 to TRBJ2-3, with 7 bases that match TRBD2. The V segment lost 3 bases and the J segment 4 bases; nucleotides outside the gene matches: 4. The germline CDR1 and CDR2 sequences are LGHNT and FRNRAP. The length of the CDR3 is 14 residues. CDR3 nucleotides: TGTGCTAGTGGTTTCAGCGGGGTGGCAGATACGCAGTATTTT. Encoded protein: CASGFSGVADTQYF.

This chain joins TRBV24-1 and TRBJ1-5, with D unresolved. Trimming removed 9 bases at V and 3 bases at J, with 14 bases between. The CDR3 sequence is 14 residues long. Germline CDR1 and CDR2: KGHDR and SFDVKD. The CDR3, as DNA: TGTGCCACCGAGGGCCCCGGGAACAATCAGCCCCAGCATTTT. It specifies CATEGPGNNQPQHF.

This chain uses TRBV2 with TRBJ2-7; D is possibly TRBD1 (5 bases). Germline V CDR1 and CDR2: SNHLY, FYNNEI. This CDR3 is 12 amino acids long. The V end was cut by 1 base, the J end by 6 bases, with 7 bases between. The CDR3: CASSEEGFEQYF. The CDR3 DNA reads TGTGCCAGCAGTGAAGAGGGGTTCGAGCAGTACTTC.

The rearrangement joins TRBV28 to TRBJ2-3; 15 nucleotides line up with TRBD2. CDR3 length: 18 amino acids. Germline CDR1 reads MDHEN; CDR2 reads SYDVKM. V trimming: 3 bases; J trimming: 1 base; junction bases outside the gene matches: 5. DNA of the CDR3: TGTGCCAGCAGTTTGGCGGGACTAGCGGGGGGCGGCACAGATACGCAGTATTTT. This encodes CASSLAGLAGGGTDTQYF.

Regarding this clone: Other nucleotide sequences in the sample specify the same CDR3. DNA for the CDR3: TGTGCCAGCAGTTTGACAGCTAACTATGGCTACACCTTC. Protein: CASSLTANYGYTF. This rearrangement joins TRBV12-3 or TRBV12-4 to TRBJ1-2, with D possibly matching TRBD1 (5 bases). Deletions cut 3 bases from V and 0 bases from J, with 5 bases between. The CDR3 contains 13 residues.

V and J are TRBV9 and TRBJ2-1; 13 bases fit TRBD2. The CDR3 loop spans 17 amino acids. Germline trimming cut 0 bases from V and 4 bases from J; bases unmatched to any gene: 4. Germline CDR1 is SGDLS and CDR2 is YYNGEE. The CDR3: CASSVAGGLAGYNEQFF. Written as DNA, the CDR3 is TGTGCCAGCAGCGTAGCGGGGGGACTAGCGGGGTACAATGAGCAGTTCTTC.

The chain is built from TRBV6-2 or TRBV6-3 and TRBJ2-1; 12 bases agree with TRBD2. CDR3 size: 20 residues. Looked up from germline, CDR1 is MNHEY and CDR2 is SVGEGT. V dropped 6 bases and J dropped 0; count of bases not matched to a gene: 15. CDR3: CASSLSRGLAGSGSYNEQFF. CDR3 nucleotides: TGTGCCAGCAGCCTATCCCGAGGACTAGCGGGAAGTGGCTCCTACAATGAGCAGTTCTTC.

The chain joins TRBV19 to TRBJ1-4; D remains ambiguous. Germline V gene sequence: CDR1 LNHDA, CDR2 SQIVND (reference sequence). This CDR3 has 12 amino acids. Trimming took 5 bases from V and 7 from J, leaving 8 bases between them. CDR3 sequence reads: CASSWNSEKLFF. DNA of the CDR3: TGTGCCAGTAGTTGGAACAGTGAAAAACTGTTTTTT. Using reference TRBV19 and TRBJ1-4 for the parts outside the CDR3, the full variable domain is DGGITQSPKYLFRKEGQNVTLSCEQNLNHDAMYWYRQDPGQGLRLIYYSQIVNDFQKGDIAEGYSVSREKKESFPLTVTSAQKNPTAFYLCASSWNSEKLFFGSGTQLSVL.

This chain links TRBV28 with TRBJ2-1; TRBD2 matches 12 bases. Germline CDR1 reads MDHEN; CDR2 reads SYDVKM. This CDR3 has 15 residues. V gave up 5 bases and J gave up 7 bases; unmatched junction bases: 6. This CDR3 is CASSGPSGGGNEQFF. DNA for the CDR3: TGTGCCAGCAGTGGTCCTAGCGGGGGGGGAAATGAGCAGTTCTTC.

V usage is TRBV5-1 and J usage is TRBJ2-1; TRBD2 agrees at 12 bases. Germline lookup yields CDR1 SGHRS and CDR2 YFSETQ. The CDR3 spans 17 residues. Unmatched junction bases numbered 8, after V lost 0 bases and J lost 7 bases. The CDR3 nucleotides are TGCGCCAGCAGCTTGGTGGCTAGCGGGAGGGGGTCGAATGAGCAGTTCTTC. Amino acid sequence: CASSLVASGRGSNEQFF.

The chain combines TRBV29-1 with TRBJ2-1; perhaps TRBD2 as D (5 bases). Trimming took 8 bases from V and 6 from J, leaving 20 bases between them. The germline gives CDR1 SQVTM, CDR2 ANQGSEA. The CDR3 runs to 14 residues. CDR3 bases: TGCAGCCTCAATGGTCTCGGGGTACCCAATGAGCAGTTCTTC. This translates into CSLNGLGVPNEQFF.

The rearrangement links TRBV11-2 to TRBJ2-7, with 9 positions matching TRBD1. The CDR3 has 17 residues. Germline V gene data show CDR1 as SGHAT and CDR2 as FQNNGV. The V and J ends lost 1 base and 6 bases, in that order; junction bases with no gene match: 13. The CDR3 nucleotides are TGTGCCAGCAGCTTAGGAGGTTTGGGACAGGGTGTGTTCGAGCAGTACTTC. Translation gives CASSLGGLGQGVFEQYF.

This chain links TRBV5-8 with TRBJ1-1; 7 bases map to TRBD1. This CDR3 comprises 16 residues. Germline CDR1 SGHTS, CDR2 YDEGEE. The ends lost 2 bases at V and 0 bases at J; junction bases unmatched: 7. The CDR3 DNA is TGTGCCAGCAGCTTTGGACAGGTTGGATTGAACACTGAAGCTTTCTTT. This encodes CASSFGQVGLNTEAFF.

This rearrangement joins TRBV3-1 (or the pseudogene TRBV3-2) to TRBJ1-1; the D gene is possibly TRBD1 (5 bases). This CDR3 comprises 14 residues. CDR1 and CDR2 from the germline V gene are LGHDT and YNNKEL (reference sequence). Trimming shortened V by 1 base and J by 3 bases, and 9 bases separated the two germline ends. CDR3: CASSQGSGYTEAFF. The DNA for the CDR3 is TGTGCCAGCAGCCAAGGTTCAGGGTACACTGAAGCTTTCTTT.

The chain has TRBV29-1 and TRBJ2-7; no clear D gene. Germline CDR1 reads SQVTM; CDR2 reads ANQGSEA. The V and J ends lost 5 bases and 0 bases respectively, with 11 bases between them. The CDR3 covers 13 residues. The CDR3 spells CSVCAENSYEQYF. CDR3 coding DNA: TGCAGCGTTTGTGCGGAGAACTCCTACGAGCAGTACTTC.

The chain combines TRBV28 with TRBJ1-1, with D unresolved. CDR1 MDHEN and CDR2 SYDVKM come from the germline V gene. The CDR3 runs 11 residues. Trimming took off 7 bases at V and 3 bases at J, with 6 bases between the two ends. CDR3 sequence (DNA): TGTGCCAGCATTCAGGACACTGAAGCTTTCTTT. Encoded protein: CASIQDTEAFF.

The chain uses TRBV25-1 and TRBJ1-3; tentatively, D is TRBD1 (6 bases). Germline V gene data show CDR1 as MGHDK and CDR2 as SYGVNS. The CDR3 covers 13 residues. V lost 6 bases and J lost 5, with 11 bases in between. The CDR3 spells CASRQGLRNTIYF. The CDR3 DNA sequence: TGTGCCAGCAGACAGGGTCTCAGAAACACCATATATTTT.

This clone was detected once. This chain joins TRBV7-6 and TRBJ2-7, with 7 bases fitting TRBD1. After removal of 4 bases from V and 10 bases from J, the junction contained 10 bases not matched to a gene. The CDR3 has 13 amino acids. The germline V gene has CDR1 SGHVS and CDR2 FNYEAQ. The DNA of the CDR3 is TGTGCCAGCAGCTCACCGACAGGGTTGGAACAGTACTTC. Its translation: CASSSPTGLEQYF.

The V and J genes are TRBV6-2 or TRBV6-3 and TRBJ2-4; D ambiguous. CDR1 is MNHEY and CDR2 is SVGEGT in the germline V gene. The CDR3 has 14 amino acids. V shed 3 bases and J shed 0 bases, with 6 bases lying between them. CDR3 amino acids: CASSYIIAKNIQYF. In DNA, the CDR3 is TGTGCCAGCAGTTATATAATAGCCAAAAACATTCAGTACTTC.

The CDR3 DNA reads TGCGCCAGCAGCAACAGGGTTGGAGCTTTCTTT. Translating gives CASSNRVGAFF. This rearrangement joins TRBV5-1 to TRBJ1-1; TRBD1 is a possible D gene (6 bases). Germline lookup yields CDR1 SGHRS and CDR2 YFSETQ. The CDR3 loop spans 11 amino acids. V lost 4 bases to trimming and J lost 10 bases, with 11 bases between them.

The V gene is TRBV30, the J gene TRBJ1-4, with a possible D match to TRBD1 (6 bases). Trimming shortened V by 5 bases and J by 5 bases, and 12 bases separated the two germline ends. The CDR3 is 13 residues long. CDR1 GTSNPN and CDR2 SVGIG come from the germline V gene (reference sequence). CDR3 sequence (DNA): TGTGCCTGGCAAAGGACAGCGAATGAAAAACTGTTTTTT. Residues: CAWQRTANEKLFF.

CDR3 in amino acids: CASSGRLYEQYF. As DNA, the CDR3 is TGTGCCAGCAGCGGCCGACTCTACGAGCAGTACTTC. The V and J genes are TRBV7-9 and TRBJ2-7; no clear D. The CDR3 runs to 12 residues. CDR1 is SEHNR and CDR2 is FQNEAQ in the germline V gene (reference sequence). Trimming pared 5 bases from V and 3 bases from J, leaving 8 bases between. Filled out from reference TRBV7-9 and TRBJ2-7, the complete variable domain reads DTGVSQNPRHKITKRGQNVTFRCDPISEHNRLYWYRQTLGQGPEFLTYFQNEAQLEKSRLLSDRFSAERPKGSFSTLEIQRTEQGDSAMYLCASSGRLYEQYFGPGTRLTVT.

The V gene is TRBV24-1, the J gene TRBJ2-1; D not resolved. There are 13 residues in the CDR3. Trimming left V 0 bases short and J 7 bases short, with 6 bases between. Germline assignment: CDR1 KGHDR and CDR2 SFDVKD. Here the CDR3 DNA reads TGTGCCACCAGTGATTTGACAGAAAATGAGCAGTTCTTC. Translation gives CATSDLTENEQFF.